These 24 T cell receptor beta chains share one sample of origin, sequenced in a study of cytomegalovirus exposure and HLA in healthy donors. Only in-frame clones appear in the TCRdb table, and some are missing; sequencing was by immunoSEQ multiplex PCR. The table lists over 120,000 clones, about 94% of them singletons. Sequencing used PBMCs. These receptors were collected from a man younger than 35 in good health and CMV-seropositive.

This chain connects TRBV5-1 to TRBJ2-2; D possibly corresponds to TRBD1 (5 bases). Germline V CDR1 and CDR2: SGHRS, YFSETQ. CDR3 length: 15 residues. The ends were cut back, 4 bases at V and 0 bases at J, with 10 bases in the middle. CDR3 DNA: TGCGCCAGCAGCCCAGGGAACGCGAACACCGGGGAGCTGTTTTTT. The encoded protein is CASSPGNANTGELFF. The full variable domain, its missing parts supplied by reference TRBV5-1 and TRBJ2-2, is KAGVTQTPRYLIKTRGQQVTLSCSPISGHRSVSWYQQTPGQGLQFLFEYFSETQRNKGNFPGRFSGRQFSNSRSEMNVSTLELGDSALYLCASSPGNANTGELFFGEGSRLTVL.

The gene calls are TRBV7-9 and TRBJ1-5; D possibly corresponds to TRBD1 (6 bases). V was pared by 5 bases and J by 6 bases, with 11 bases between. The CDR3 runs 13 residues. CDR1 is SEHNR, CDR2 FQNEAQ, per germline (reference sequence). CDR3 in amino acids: CASSPTGFQPQHF. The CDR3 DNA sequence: TGTGCCAGCAGCCCTACAGGGTTTCAGCCCCAGCATTTT.

The CDR3 nucleotides read TGTGCCAGCTCCCCGCCTTTACCGCTTGGGCCTTACGAGCAGTACTTC. Translated: CASSPPLPLGPYEQYF. The rearrangement uses TRBV18 and TRBJ2-7; no definite D call. CDR3 length: 16 amino acids. V lost 6 bases to trimming and J lost 4 bases, with 22 bases between them. Germline values: CDR1 KGHSH, CDR2 LQKENI.

As DNA, the CDR3 is TGTGCCAGCAGTACAGGGTTCGAGCAGTACTTC. Residues: CASSTGFEQYF. The genes are TRBV14 and TRBJ2-7; D perhaps matches TRBD1 (6 bases). Trimming took off 6 bases at V and 6 bases at J, with 9 bases between the two ends. Per germline, CDR1 SGHDN and CDR2 FVKESK. The CDR3 extends over 11 amino acids.

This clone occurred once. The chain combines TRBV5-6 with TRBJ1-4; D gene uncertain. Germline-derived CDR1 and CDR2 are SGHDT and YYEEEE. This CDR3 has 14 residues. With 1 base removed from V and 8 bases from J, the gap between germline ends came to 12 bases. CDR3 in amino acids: CASSLSWEPEKLFF. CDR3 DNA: TGTGCCAGCAGCTTGTCTTGGGAGCCCGAAAAACTGTTTTTT.

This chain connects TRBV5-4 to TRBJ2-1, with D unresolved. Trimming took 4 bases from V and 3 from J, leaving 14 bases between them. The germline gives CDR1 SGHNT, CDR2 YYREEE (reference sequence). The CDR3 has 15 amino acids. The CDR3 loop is CASSSPSAHYNEQFF. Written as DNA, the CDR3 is TGTGCCAGCAGCAGTCCGAGCGCACACTACAATGAGCAGTTCTTC.

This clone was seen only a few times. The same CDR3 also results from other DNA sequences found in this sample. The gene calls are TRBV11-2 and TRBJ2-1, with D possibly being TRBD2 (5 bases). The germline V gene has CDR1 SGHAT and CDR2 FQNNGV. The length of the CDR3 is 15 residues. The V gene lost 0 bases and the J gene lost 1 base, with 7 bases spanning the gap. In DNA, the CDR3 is TGTGCCAGCAGCTTAGAACCGGGATCCTACAATGAGCAGTTCTTC. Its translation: CASSLEPGSYNEQFF. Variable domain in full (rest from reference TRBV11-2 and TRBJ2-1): EAGVAQSPRYKIIEKRQSVAFWCNPISGHATLYWYQQILGQGPKLLIQFQNNGVVDDSQLPKDRFSAERLKGVDSTLKIQPAKLEDSAVYLCASSLEPGSYNEQFFGPGTRLTVL.

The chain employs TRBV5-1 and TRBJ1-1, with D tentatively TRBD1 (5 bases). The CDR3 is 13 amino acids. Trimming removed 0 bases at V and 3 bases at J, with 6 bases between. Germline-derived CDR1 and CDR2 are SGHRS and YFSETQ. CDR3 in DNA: TGCGCCAGCAGCTTGGGCAGGGACACTGAAGCTTTCTTT. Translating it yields CASSLGRDTEAFF. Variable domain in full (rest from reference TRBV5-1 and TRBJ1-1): KAGVTQTPRYLIKTRGQQVTLSCSPISGHRSVSWYQQTPGQGLQFLFEYFSETQRNKGNFPGRFSGRQFSNSRSEMNVSTLELGDSALYLCASSLGRDTEAFFGQGTRLTVV.

DNA for the CDR3: TGTGCCAGCTCACCACCGTCAGGGGGTAGAGTTTCTGGGGCCAACGTCCTGACTTTC. This codes for CASSPPSGGRVSGANVLTF. The chain links TRBV18 to TRBJ2-6, with 7 bases that match TRBD1. V shed 0 bases and J 1 base; nucleotides not matched to a gene: 9. The CDR3 contains 19 residues. The germline CDR1 and CDR2 sequences are KGHSH and LQKENI.

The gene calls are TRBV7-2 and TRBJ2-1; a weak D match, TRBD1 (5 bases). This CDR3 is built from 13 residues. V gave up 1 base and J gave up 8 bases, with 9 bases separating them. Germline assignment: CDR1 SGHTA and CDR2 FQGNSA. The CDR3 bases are TGTGCCAGCAGCTTAGTCAGGGTCGATGAGCAGTTCTTC. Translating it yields CASSLVRVDEQFF. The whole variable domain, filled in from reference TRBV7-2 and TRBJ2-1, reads GAGVSQSPSNKVTEKGKDVELRCDPISGHTALYWYRQSLGQGLEFLIYFQGNSAPDKSGLPSDRFSAERTGGSVSTLTIQRTQQEDSAVYLCASSLVRVDEQFFGPGTRLTVL.

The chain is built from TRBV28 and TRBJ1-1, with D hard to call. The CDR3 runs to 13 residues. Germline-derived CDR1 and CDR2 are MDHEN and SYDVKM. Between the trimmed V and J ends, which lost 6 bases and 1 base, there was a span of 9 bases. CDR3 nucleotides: TGTGCCAGCAGACTAAGTGCGAACACTGAAGCTTTCTTT. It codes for CASRLSANTEAFF.

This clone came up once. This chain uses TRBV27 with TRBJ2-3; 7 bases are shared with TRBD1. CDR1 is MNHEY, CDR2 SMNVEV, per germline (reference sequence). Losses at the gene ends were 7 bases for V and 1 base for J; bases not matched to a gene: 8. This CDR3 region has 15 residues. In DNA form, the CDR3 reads TGTGCCAGCACGACAGGGTTGGCGGGCACAGATACGCAGTATTTT. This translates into CASTTGLAGTDTQYF.

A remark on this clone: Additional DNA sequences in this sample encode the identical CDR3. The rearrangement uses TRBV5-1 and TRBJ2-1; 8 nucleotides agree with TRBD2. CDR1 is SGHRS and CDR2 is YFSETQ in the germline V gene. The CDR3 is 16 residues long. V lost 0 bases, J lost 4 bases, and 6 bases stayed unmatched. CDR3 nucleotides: TGCGCCAGCAGCTTGGCCGGGACTAGTGGGTACAATGAGCAGTTCTTC. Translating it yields CASSLAGTSGYNEQFF.

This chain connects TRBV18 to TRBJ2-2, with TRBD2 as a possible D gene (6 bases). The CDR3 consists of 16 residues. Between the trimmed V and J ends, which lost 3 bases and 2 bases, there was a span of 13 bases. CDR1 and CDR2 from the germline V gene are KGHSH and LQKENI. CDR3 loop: CASSPYSGDNTGELFF. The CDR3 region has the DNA TGTGCCAGCTCACCCTATAGCGGAGATAACACCGGGGAGCTGTTTTTT. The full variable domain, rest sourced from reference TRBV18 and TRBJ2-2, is NAGVMQNPRHLVRRRGQEARLRCSPMKGHSHVYWYRQLPEEGLKFMVYLQKENIIDESGMPKERFSAEFPKEGPSILRIQQVVRGDSAAYFCASSPYSGDNTGELFFGEGSRLTVL.

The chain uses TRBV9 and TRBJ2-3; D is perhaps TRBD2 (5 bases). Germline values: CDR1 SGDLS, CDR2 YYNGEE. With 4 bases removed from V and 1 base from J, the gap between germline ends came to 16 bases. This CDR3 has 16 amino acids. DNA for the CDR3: TGTGCCAGCAGCCCCCCCTGGACTTTCGGCACAGATACGCAGTATTTT. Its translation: CASSPPWTFGTDTQYF.

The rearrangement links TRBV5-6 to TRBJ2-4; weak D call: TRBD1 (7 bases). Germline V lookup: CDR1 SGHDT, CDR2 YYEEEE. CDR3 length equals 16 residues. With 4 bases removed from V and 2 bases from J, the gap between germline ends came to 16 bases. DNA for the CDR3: TGTGCCAGCAGCCAGGGGGGTCCCAGGACCAAAAACATTCAGTACTTC. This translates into CASSQGGPRTKNIQYF.

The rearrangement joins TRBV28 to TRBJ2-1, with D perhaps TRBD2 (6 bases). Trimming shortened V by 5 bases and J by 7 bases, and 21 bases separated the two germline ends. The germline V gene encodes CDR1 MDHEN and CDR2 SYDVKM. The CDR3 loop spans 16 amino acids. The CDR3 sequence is CASSKRGRGKGNEQFF. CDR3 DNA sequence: TGTGCCAGCAGTAAAAGGGGACGGGGGAAAGGAAATGAGCAGTTCTTC.

The CDR3 sequence is CAWSVPGGAADTQYF. The CDR3 DNA sequence: TGTGCCTGGAGTGTCCCAGGGGGCGCGGCAGATACGCAGTATTTT. This chain connects TRBV30 to TRBJ2-3; 8 bases map to TRBD1. This CDR3 comprises 15 residues. The J segment lost 4 bases and the V segment lost 0 bases, leaving 6 bases of the junction unmatched. Germline CDR1 and CDR2: GTSNPN and SVGIG (reference sequence). Full variable domain (rest looked up from reference TRBV30 and TRBJ2-3): SQTIHQWPATLVQPVGSPLSLECTVEGTSNPNLYWYRQAAGRGLQLLFYSVGIGQISSEVPQNLSASRPQDRQFILSSKKLLLSDSGFYLCAWSVPGGAADTQYFGPGTRLTVL.

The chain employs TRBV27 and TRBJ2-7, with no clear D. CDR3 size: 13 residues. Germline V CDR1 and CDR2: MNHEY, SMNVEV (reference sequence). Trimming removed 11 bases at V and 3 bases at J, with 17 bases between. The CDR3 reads CAAPPRIHYEQYF. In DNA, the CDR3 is TGTGCCGCACCGCCCCGAATACACTACGAGCAGTACTTC.

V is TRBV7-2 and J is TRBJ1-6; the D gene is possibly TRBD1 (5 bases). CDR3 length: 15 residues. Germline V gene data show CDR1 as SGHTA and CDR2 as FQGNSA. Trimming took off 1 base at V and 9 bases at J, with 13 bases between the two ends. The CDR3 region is CASSLVAGVPSPLHF. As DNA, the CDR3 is TGTGCCAGCAGCTTAGTGGCGGGGGTCCCTTCACCCCTCCACTTT. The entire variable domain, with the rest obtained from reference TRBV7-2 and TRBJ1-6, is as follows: GAGVSQSPSNKVTEKGKDVELRCDPISGHTALYWYRQSLGQGLEFLIYFQGNSAPDKSGLPSDRFSAERTGGSVSTLTIQRTQQEDSAVYLCASSLVAGVPSPLHFGNGTRLTVT.

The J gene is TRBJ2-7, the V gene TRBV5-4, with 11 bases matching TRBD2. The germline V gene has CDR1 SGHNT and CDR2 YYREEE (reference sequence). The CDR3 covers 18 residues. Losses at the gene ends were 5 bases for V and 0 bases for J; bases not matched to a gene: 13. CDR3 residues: CASSSGTSGTRSSYEQYF. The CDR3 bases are TGTGCCAGCAGTTCCGGGACTAGCGGTACCCGCAGCTCCTACGAGCAGTACTTC.

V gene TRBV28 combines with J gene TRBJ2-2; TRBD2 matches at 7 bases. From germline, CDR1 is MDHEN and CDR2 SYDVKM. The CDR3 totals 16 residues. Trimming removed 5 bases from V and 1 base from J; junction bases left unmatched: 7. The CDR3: CASSIAGPKNTGELFF. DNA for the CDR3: TGTGCCAGCAGTATAGCGGGTCCGAAGAACACCGGGGAGCTGTTTTTT.

The DNA for the CDR3 is TGTGCCAGCAGTTCCGGGACAGATCCTCTAACTAATGAAAAACTGTTTTTT. Protein product: CASSSGTDPLTNEKLFF. The genes are TRBV28 and TRBJ1-4; 7 bases are a match to TRBD1. CDR1 MDHEN and CDR2 SYDVKM come from the germline V gene. With 4 bases clipped from V and 1 base from J, the junction kept 9 bases outside the gene matches. The CDR3 totals 17 residues.

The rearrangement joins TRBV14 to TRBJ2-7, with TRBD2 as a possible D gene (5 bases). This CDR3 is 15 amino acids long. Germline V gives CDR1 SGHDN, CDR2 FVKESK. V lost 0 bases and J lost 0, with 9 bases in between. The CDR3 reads CASSQERGSSYEQYF. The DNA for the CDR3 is TGTGCCAGCAGCCAAGAACGGGGAAGCTCCTACGAGCAGTACTTC. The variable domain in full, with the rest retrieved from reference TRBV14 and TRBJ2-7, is EAGVTQFPSHSVIEKGQTVTLRCDPISGHDNLYWYRRVMGKEIKFLLHFVKESKQDESGMPNNRFLAERTGGTYSTLKVQPAELEDSGVYFCASSQERGSSYEQYFGPGTRLTVT.